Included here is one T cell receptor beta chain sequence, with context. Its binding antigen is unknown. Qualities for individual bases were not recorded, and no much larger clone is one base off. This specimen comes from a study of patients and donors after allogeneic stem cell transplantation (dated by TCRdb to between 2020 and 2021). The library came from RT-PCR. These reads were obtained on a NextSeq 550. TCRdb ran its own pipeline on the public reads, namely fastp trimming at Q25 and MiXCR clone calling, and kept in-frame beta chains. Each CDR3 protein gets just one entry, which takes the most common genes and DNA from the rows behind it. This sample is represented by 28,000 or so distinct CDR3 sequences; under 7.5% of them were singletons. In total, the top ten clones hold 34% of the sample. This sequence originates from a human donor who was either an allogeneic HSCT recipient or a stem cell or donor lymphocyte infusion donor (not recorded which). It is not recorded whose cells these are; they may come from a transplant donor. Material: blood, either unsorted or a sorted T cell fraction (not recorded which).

The DNA is TGTGCCAGTAGCGAGCTCCCTAGGTCCTACAATGAGCAGTTCTTC. Translation gives CASSELPRSYNEQFF. The chain is assembled from TRBV19 and TRBJ2-1, with no reliable assignment of the D segment. V and J lose 6 bases and 1 base, and a span of 13 bases separates them. Sequences LNHDA (CDR1) and SQIVND (CDR2) are obtained from the germline V gene (reference sequence). Spanning cysteine to phenylalanine, the CDR3 consists of 15 amino acids. Of all the DNA, just the CDR3 is kept, 45 bases in frame from base 1.